This T cell receptor beta chain emerged from a study of blood T cells in healthy people across ages. The CDR3 extends over 14 amino acids. V was trimmed by 0 bases and J by 3 bases, leaving 9 bases between them. Germline assignment: CDR1 MNHNY and CDR2 SVGAGI (reference sequence). A second PCR of roughly 7 to 11 cycles used a sample-barcoded 5' primer and a J-beta primer mix. From the 5' RACE reads, TCRdb called clonotypes with MiXCR, one entry per CDR3 protein. The data show over 700,000 distinct CDR3 sequences, approximately 25% seen once. These data are also associated with another study on T cells of mothers and their children. In that study: Extracted RNA, in its entirety, went into cDNA synthesis at about 1.5 ug per 15 ul.

The clonotype comes from a boy under 18 in good health. The chain uses TRBV6-6 and TRBJ2-7, with a weak D call TRBD2 (6 bases). Sequenced: blood. Here the CDR3 DNA reads TGTGCCAGCAGTTACTCGGAGGGGAACTACGAGCAGTACTTC. This codes for CASSYSEGNYEQYF.